The present entry profiles one T cell receptor beta chain with its context. Antigen specificity is unknown. Germline V CDR1 and CDR2: SGDLS, YYNGEE. The CDR3 loop spans 16 amino acids. With V trimmed by 4 bases and J by 6 bases, 11 bases remained unmatched. The assay was immunoSEQ multiplex PCR, and TCRdb's table has in-frame clones only and misses some. In the table there are roughly 150,000 clones, roughly 89% of which are singletons. This sample stems from a study of T cell responses to AZD1222 COVID-19 vaccine. As for the study in general: Second-dose recipients at about 4 or about 12 weeks were treated as one pooled group. Findings and limits, study-wide: Seropositive AZD1222 recipients at baseline numbered only five or six. Most donors were white British, females outnumbered males, and clonal diversity was possibly underestimated. Spike-specific TCR depth and breadth grew after two AZD1222 doses.

Source: peripheral blood, taken on day 0 of AZD1222 vaccination. V gene TRBV9 combines with J gene TRBJ2-3; TRBD2 matches 10 bases. This receptor was taken from an adult in good health. The CDR3 protein is CASSFASGTSADTQYF. CDR3 sequence (DNA): TGTGCCAGCAGCTTCGCCTCCGGGACTAGCGCCGATACGCAGTATTTT.